This T cell receptor (beta chain) was identified during a study of blood T cell repertoires in COVID-19. In the study overall: T cells, B-cell-depleted T cells, or PBMCs provided the cDNA or gDNA that served as material.

Produced via immunoSEQ multiplex PCR; TCRdb's table is partial and in-frame only. The table shows about 180,000 clones, with around 85% occurring only once. The CDR3 sequence is 16 residues long. V dropped 5 bases and J dropped 1; count of bases not matched to a gene: 9. In germline, CDR1 is SGHVS, CDR2 FNYEAQ. The receptor was derived from a man aged 50 or older with active or convalescent COVID-19. Sequenced: peripheral blood. The chain has TRBV7-6 and TRBJ2-3; 7 nucleotides line up with TRBD1. CDR3 DNA sequence: TGTGCCAGCAGCCCCTCGAGGGGGCTTGGCACAGATACGCAGTATTTT. The encoded protein is CASSPSRGLGTDTQYF.